Listed below are T cell receptor beta chains from one sample, sequenced in a study of beta chain features in type 1 diabetes. The table came from immunoSEQ multiplex PCR; TCRdb's copy has only in-frame clones and leaves some out. The table includes about 170,000 clones, 6.5% to 9.5% detected once. The sample was central memory CD4+ T cells from blood. These receptors all stem from a woman between 40 and 50 years old with type 1 diabetes. Both conserved end residues are part of each CDR3. A D gene is named only where the DNA matches it firmly. Expanded clones get a size class; other rows say once, few or many, or leave the size out.

j_call d_call v_call clone_size cdr3_length cdr3_aa cdr3_nt
TRBJ1-2 TRBD1 TRBV6-5 few 15 CASSPIGQANYGYTF TGTGCCAGCAGTCCCATTGGACAGGCTAACTATGGCTACACCTTC
TRBJ2-5 - TRBV9 few 15 CASSVGRGLGETQYF TGTGCCAGCAGCGTCGGTAGGGGTCTGGGAGAGACCCAGTACTTC
TRBJ2-3 TRBD2 TRBV7-2 - 15 CASSFLAGGADTQYF TGTGCCAGCAGCTTCCTAGCGGGGGGGGCAGATACGCAGTATTTT
TRBJ2-1 TRBD2 TRBV6-6 few 15 CASSTAGTSYNEQFF TGTGCCAGCAGTACGGCCGGGACTAGCTACAATGAGCAGTTCTTC
TRBJ2-3 TRBD2 TRBV27 few 16 CASSSPGTSGTDTQYF TGTGCCAGCAGTTCACCCGGGACTAGCGGGACAGATACGCAGTATTTT
TRBJ2-7 - TRBV19 - 11 CATTRDYEQYF TGTGCCACCACGCGGGACTACGAGCAGTACTTC
TRBJ1-4 - TRBV5-6 few 14 CASSIRGAGEKLFF TGTGCCAGCAGCATTCGGGGGGCTGGGGAAAAACTGTTTTTT
TRBJ1-2 - TRBV4-2 many 15 CASSQGSGDNYGYTF TGTGCCAGCAGCCAAGGGTCAGGGGATAACTATGGCTACACCTTC
TRBJ2-5 TRBD2 TRBV30 - 13 CAWSEAGLETQYF TGTGCCTGGAGTGAAGCGGGGTTAGAGACCCAGTACTTC
TRBJ2-7 - TRBV2 few 14 CASSRDSNSYEQYF TGTGCCAGCAGCAGGGACTCCAACTCCTACGAGCAGTACTTC
TRBJ1-5 - TRBV5-1 - 14 CASSPDSGNQPQHF TGCGCCAGCAGCCCCGATAGCGGCAATCAGCCCCAGCATTTT
TRBJ2-3 TRBD1 TRBV5-1 few 15 CASSGFGTVGDTQYF TGCGCCAGCAGCGGCTTCGGGACAGTGGGAGATACGCAGTATTTT
TRBJ1-2 - TRBV5-4 - 13 CASSLAQVEGYTF TGTGCCAGCAGCTTGGCGCAGGTAGAAGGCTACACCTTC
TRBJ2-2 TRBD1 TRBV2 - 14 CASSRGQVTGELFF TGTGCCAGCAGTAGGGGACAGGTCACCGGGGAGCTGTTTTTT
TRBJ1-2 - TRBV5-1 - 15 CASSRGTETNYGYTF TGCGCCAGCAGCCGGGGAACAGAGACCAACTATGGCTACACCTTC
TRBJ2-5 - TRBV7-6 few 13 CASSLTAGETQYF TGTGCCAGCAGCTTGACGGCAGGGGAGACCCAGTACTTC
TRBJ2-7 TRBD1 TRBV2 - 15 CASSARQGRAYEQYF TGTGCCAGCAGTGCCAGACAGGGTCGGGCCTACGAGCAGTACTTC